The 18 T cell receptor beta chains below all came from one sample that was sequenced in a study of shared clonotypes between healthy human individuals. CD45RO-negative CD8 cells positively selected for CCR7 made up the naive population, which excluded terminally differentiated effector memory CD45RA+ cells. TCRdb's table, derived via immunoSEQ multiplex PCR, lists solely in-frame clones and lacks some. The sample lists hundreds of thousands of clones, roughly 92% occurring once. Sequenced sample: naive CD8+ T cells sorted from blood. The receptors originated from a man aged 25-45 years in good health.

The chain couples TRBV14 to TRBJ1-1; a weak D match, TRBD1 (5 bases). In germline, CDR1 is SGHDN, CDR2 FVKESK. The CDR3 has 16 residues. Between the trimmed V and J ends, which lost 4 bases and 0 bases, there was a span of 15 bases. For the CDR3, the DNA is TGTGCCAGCAGCCCTCTAGGGGTGGGAGTGAACACTGAAGCTTTCTTT. It translates to CASSPLGVGVNTEAFF.

The gene calls are TRBV7-8 and TRBJ2-7; 8 nucleotides align to TRBD1. There are 14 residues in the CDR3. Germline-derived CDR1 and CDR2 are SGHVS and FQNEAQ. After removal of 4 bases from V and 5 bases from J, the junction contained 7 bases not matched to a gene. CDR3 sequence (DNA): TGTGCCAGCAGCTACGGAGGACAGGGCAACGAGCAGTACTTC. Its translation is CASSYGGQGNEQYF.

This clone has a single count. The V gene is TRBV7-9, the J gene TRBJ1-1; 8 bases are a match to TRBD1. The trim removed 5 bases at V and 5 bases at J, leaving 7 bases unmatched. The CDR3 sequence is 14 residues long. Per the germline V gene, CDR1 is SEHNR and CDR2 is FQNEAQ (reference sequence). In DNA, the CDR3 is TGTGCCAGCAGCACAGGACAGGGAATGACTGAAGCTTTCTTT. This sequence encodes CASSTGQGMTEAFF. Full variable domain (remainder filled in from reference TRBV7-9 and TRBJ1-1): DTGVSQNPRHKITKRGQNVTFRCDPISEHNRLYWYRQTLGQGPEFLTYFQNEAQLEKSRLLSDRFSAERPKGSFSTLEIQRTEQGDSAMYLCASSTGQGMTEAFFGQGTRLTVV.

This clone appeared a few times. This chain links TRBV7-9 with TRBJ2-2; 11 bases align to TRBD1. With V trimmed by 7 bases and J by 6 bases, 10 bases remained unmatched. CDR3 length: 16 residues. Germline CDR1 is SEHNR and CDR2 is FQNEAQ (reference sequence). The CDR3 is CASIEPGQGVSGELFF. The CDR3 coding sequence is TGTGCCAGCATCGAACCGGGACAGGGGGTTTCCGGGGAGCTGTTTTTT.

The V and J genes are TRBV4-1 and TRBJ2-7, with D possibly being TRBD1 or TRBD2 (5 bases each). V was shortened by 1 base and J by 6 bases, with 16 bases between the two germline ends. Per germline, CDR1 MGHRA and CDR2 YSYEKL. The CDR3 has 15 amino acids. CDR3 sequence (DNA): TGCGCCAGCAGCCAAGTTGGAGGCAGGGCGGGCGAGCAGTACTTC. Protein: CASSQVGGRAGEQYF.

V gene TRBV2 combines with J gene TRBJ2-7; 7 bases are a match to TRBD2. This CDR3 has 12 amino acids. V shed 7 bases, J shed 12 bases, and the junction held 12 bases outside the gene matches. Germline CDR1 is SNHLY and CDR2 is FYNNEI. CDR3 coding DNA: TGTGCCAGCATATTGCGCTTTGGGGAGGGGTACTTC. Residues: CASILRFGEGYF.

V usage is TRBV27 and J usage is TRBJ2-4; D is perhaps TRBD2 (6 bases). The V end lost 4 bases, the J end lost 0 bases, and 13 bases lay between the germline ends. Germline V gene data show CDR1 as MNHEY and CDR2 as SMNVEV (reference sequence). This CDR3 region has 16 residues. CDR3 residues: CASSSPGERAKNIQYF. The CDR3 nucleotides read TGTGCCAGCAGTTCCCCGGGGGAGAGAGCCAAAAACATTCAGTACTTC.

The chain joins TRBV7-9 to TRBJ2-3, with TRBD1 matching 9 bases. The germline V gene has CDR1 SEHNR and CDR2 FQNEAQ (reference sequence). V lost 5 bases, J lost 4 bases, and 13 bases stayed unmatched. The CDR3 has 17 amino acids. The CDR3 DNA reads as TGTGCCAGCAGCCTAACACCGGGACAGGGAAATCCAGATACGCAGTATTTT. Residues: CASSLTPGQGNPDTQYF.

The count of this clone is one. This chain connects TRBV28 to TRBJ2-2; D is possibly TRBD1 (5 bases). Germline V gene data show CDR1 as MDHEN and CDR2 as SYDVKM. Between the trimmed V and J ends, which lost 5 bases and 1 base, there was a span of 17 bases. The CDR3 runs 17 residues. The CDR3 reads CASSPSRQPVNTGELFF. The CDR3 DNA sequence: TGTGCCAGCAGTCCTTCTCGACAGCCGGTGAACACCGGGGAGCTGTTTTTT.

The chain uses TRBV29-1 and TRBJ2-7; D unclear. Trimming left V 4 bases short and J 3 bases short, with 10 bases between. The CDR3 contains 12 residues. The germline CDR1 and CDR2 sequences are SQVTM and ANQGSEA. The CDR3 coding sequence is TGCAGCGTTGGGTTAAAAGACTACGAGCAGTACTTC. Amino acids: CSVGLKDYEQYF.

The chain couples TRBV5-1 to TRBJ2-6; D ambiguous. The germline CDR1 and CDR2 sequences are SGHRS and YFSETQ. Trimming stripped 7 bases from V and 2 bases from J, with 13 bases between. The CDR3 is made up of 15 amino acids. The CDR3 DNA follows: TGCGCCAGCTACGTTGATCCAACTGGGGCCAACGTCCTGACTTTC. Translating it yields CASYVDPTGANVLTF.

The V call is TRBV7-9, the J call TRBJ2-5, with 7 bases identical to TRBD1. The CDR3 loop spans 16 amino acids. Germline V gene data show CDR1 as SEHNR and CDR2 as FQNEAQ (reference sequence). V dropped 5 bases and J dropped 4; count of bases not matched to a gene: 13. Here the CDR3 reads CASSIRIQTGIETQYF. CDR3 sequence (DNA): TGTGCCAGCAGCATCCGCATCCAGACAGGGATAGAGACCCAGTACTTC.

The V gene is TRBV7-9, the J gene TRBJ1-4; D may be TRBD1 (6 bases). V lost 6 bases, J lost 8 bases, and 19 bases lay in between. The CDR3 has 15 amino acids. The germline V gene encodes CDR1 SEHNR and CDR2 FQNEAQ (reference sequence). CDR3 nucleotides: TGTGCCAGCAGTCCGCCGGGCAGGGGACGGGAAAAACTGTTTTTT. Amino acids: CASSPPGRGREKLFF.

Note on this clone: The junction shows a germline mismatch at one end, possibly a read error. The chain employs TRBV5-1 and TRBJ2-1; TRBD1 aligns across 9 bases. The CDR3 runs to 15 residues. CDR1 and CDR2 (germline): SGHRS, YFSETQ. CDR3 DNA sequence: TGCGCCAGCAGCTTGCAGGGGACAGGGTACAGTGAGCAGTTCTTC. It is translated as CASSLQGTGYSEQFF. Full variable domain (missing parts from reference TRBV5-1 and TRBJ2-1): KAGVTQTPRYLIKTRGQQVTLSCSPISGHRSVSWYQQTPGQGLQFLFEYFSETQRNKGNFPGRFSGRQFSNSRSEMNVSTLELGDSALYLCASSLQGTGYSEQFFGPGTRLTVL.

This chain connects TRBV7-9 to TRBJ2-1; D is perhaps TRBD2 (6 bases). Between the trimmed V and J ends, which lost 1 base and 14 bases, there was a span of 18 bases. Germline lookup yields CDR1 SEHNR and CDR2 FQNEAQ (reference sequence). The CDR3 length is 14 residues. The CDR3 region has the DNA TGTGCCAGCAGCTTAGACCTTTTGGGGCCGGGGGAGTTCTTC. Translation gives CASSLDLLGPGEFF.

The chain recombines TRBV10-2 with TRBJ2-7; TRBD1 agrees at 9 bases. Germline values: CDR1 WSHSY, CDR2 SAAADI. J lost 2 bases, V lost 9 bases, and 5 bases had no gene match. The CDR3 extends over 13 amino acids. CDR3 sequence reads: CASSRDRAYEQYF. The CDR3 DNA follows: TGCGCCAGTAGCCGGGACAGGGCCTACGAGCAGTACTTC.

The chain links TRBV7-8 to TRBJ2-1; D perhaps matches TRBD2 (6 bases). CDR1 is SGHVS, CDR2 FQNEAQ, per germline. The CDR3 covers 15 residues. V lost 5 bases and J 2 bases, leaving 13 bases between the germline ends. The chain's CDR3 is CASSAGPSPYNEQFF. Here the CDR3 DNA reads TGTGCCAGCAGCGCGGGACCCAGTCCCTACAATGAGCAGTTCTTC.

The J gene is TRBJ2-2, the V gene TRBV10-3; D may correspond to TRBD1 or TRBD2 (7 bases each). In germline, CDR1 is ENHRY, CDR2 SYGVKD. This CDR3 is 15 amino acids long. V shed 2 bases and J shed 3 bases, with 10 bases lying between them. CDR3 DNA sequence: TGTGCCATCAGTGAGCCAGGGGGGGACACCGGGGAGCTGTTTTTT. Amino acid sequence: CAISEPGGDTGELFF.